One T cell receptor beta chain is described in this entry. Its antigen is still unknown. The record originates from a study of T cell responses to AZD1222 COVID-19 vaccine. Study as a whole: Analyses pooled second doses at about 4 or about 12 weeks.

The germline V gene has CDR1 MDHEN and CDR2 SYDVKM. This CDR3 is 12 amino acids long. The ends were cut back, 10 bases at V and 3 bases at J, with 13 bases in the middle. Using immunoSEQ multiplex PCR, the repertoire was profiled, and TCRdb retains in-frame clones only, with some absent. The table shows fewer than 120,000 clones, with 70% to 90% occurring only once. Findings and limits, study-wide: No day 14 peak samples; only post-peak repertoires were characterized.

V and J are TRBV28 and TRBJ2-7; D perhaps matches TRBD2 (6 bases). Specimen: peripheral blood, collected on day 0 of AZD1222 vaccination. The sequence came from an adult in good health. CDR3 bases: TGTGCCACCTCGACTAGTCTCTACGAGCAGTACTTC. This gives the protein CATSTSLYEQYF.